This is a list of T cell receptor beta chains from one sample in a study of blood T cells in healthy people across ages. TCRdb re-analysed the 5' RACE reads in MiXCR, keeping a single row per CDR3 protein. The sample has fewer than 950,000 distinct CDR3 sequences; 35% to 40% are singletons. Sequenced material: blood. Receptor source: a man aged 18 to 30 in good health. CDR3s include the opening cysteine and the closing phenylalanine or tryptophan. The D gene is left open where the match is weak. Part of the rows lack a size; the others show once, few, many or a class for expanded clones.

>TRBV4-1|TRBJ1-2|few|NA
TGCGCCAGCAGCCATCCCAGGGGTCGGGGCTACACCTTC
CASSHPRGRGYTF
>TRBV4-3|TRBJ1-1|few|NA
TGCGCCAGCAGTCGACAGGCCATGAACACTGAAGCTTTCTTT
CASSRQAMNTEAFF
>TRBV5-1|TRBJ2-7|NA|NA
TGCGCCAGCAGCCCAAGCCCCACCGCAGGTTACGAGCAGTACTTC
CASSPSPTAGYEQYF
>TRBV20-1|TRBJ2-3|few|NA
TGCAGTGCGCACCTTGGGTCCGGTACGCAGTATTTT
CSAHLGSGTQYF
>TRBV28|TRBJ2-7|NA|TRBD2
TGTGCCAGCACTCCTTCCGGGACTAGGTGGCACGAGCAGTACTTC
CASTPSGTRWHEQYF
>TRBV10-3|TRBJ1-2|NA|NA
TGTGCCATCAGCGAATTTCAGGGAACGGACTATGGCTACACCTTC
CAISEFQGTDYGYTF
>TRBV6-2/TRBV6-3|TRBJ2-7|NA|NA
TGTGCCAGCAGTTACGCGAGTCCAATCGAGGCCCAGTACTTC
CASSYASPIEAQYF
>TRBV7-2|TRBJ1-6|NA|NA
TGTGCCAGCAGCTTAGTAACAAATTCACCCCTCCACTTT
CASSLVTNSPLHF
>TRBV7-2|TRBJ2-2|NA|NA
TGTGCCAGCAGCTTAGCGGCCGGGATAAACACCGGGGAGTTGTTTTTT
CASSLAAGINTGELFF
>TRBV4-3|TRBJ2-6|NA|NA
TGCGCCAGCAGCCAAGATCGACCGCCCCACTCTGGGGCCAACGTCCTGACTTTC
CASSQDRPPHSGANVLTF
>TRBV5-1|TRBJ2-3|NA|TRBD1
TGCGCCAGCAGCTTGGCCGAGAGACAGGGGATAGCAGATACGCAGTATTTT
CASSLAERQGIADTQYF
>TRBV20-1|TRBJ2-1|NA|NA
TGCAGTGCCTGGACTATCTCCTACAATGAGCAGTTCTTC
CSAWTISYNEQFF
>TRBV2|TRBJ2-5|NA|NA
TGTGCCAGCGCAATTGGGGCGGAGACCCGGTACTTC
CASAIGAETRYF
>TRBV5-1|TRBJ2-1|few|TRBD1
TGCGCCAGCAGCTCCCTTGAGACAGGGGAGCGGAATGAGCAGTTCTTC
CASSSLETGERNEQFF
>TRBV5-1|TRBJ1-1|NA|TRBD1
TGCGCCAGCAGCTTGGAAACAGGGGGTATGGACTCTGGAGCTTTCTTT
CASSLETGGMDSGAFF
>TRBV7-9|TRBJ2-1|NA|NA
TGTGCCAGCAGCTCACCGAGGGGCTCCTACAATGAGCAGTTCTTC
CASSSPRGSYNEQFF
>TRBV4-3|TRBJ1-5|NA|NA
TGCGCCAGCAGCCAAGAAGCGGGGGGCAGACAGCCCCAGCATTTT
CASSQEAGGRQPQHF
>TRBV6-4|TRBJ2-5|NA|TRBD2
TGTGCCAGCAGTGACTCGGCGGGGGGGCCCGAGACCCAGTACTTC
CASSDSAGGPETQYF
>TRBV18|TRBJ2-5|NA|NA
TGTGCCAGCTCACCACCGGGGGCAGGCCACAAAGAGACCCAGTACTTC
CASSPPGAGHKETQYF
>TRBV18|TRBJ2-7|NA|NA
TGTGCCAGCTCCCAGGTCAAGGGGAGCAACTACAATGAGCAGTACTTC
CASSQVKGSNYNEQYF
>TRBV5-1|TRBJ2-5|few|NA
TGCGCCAGCAGCTTGGCCAATCTTGAGCAGTACTTC
CASSLANLEQYF
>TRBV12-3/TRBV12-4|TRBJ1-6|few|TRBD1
TGTGCCAGCAGTCTTGGGACAGGTATTCGTCCCCTCCACTTT
CASSLGTGIRPLHF
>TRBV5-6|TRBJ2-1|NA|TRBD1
TGTGCCAGCAGCTTCAGCCCGACAGGGGCCTACAATGAGCAGTTCTTC
CASSFSPTGAYNEQFF
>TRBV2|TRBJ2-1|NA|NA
TGTGCCAGCAGTGAGGGCCCTAAGAGGGTCAATGAGCAGTTCTTC
CASSEGPKRVNEQFF
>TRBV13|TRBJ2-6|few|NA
TGTGCCAGCAGCTCCATTCAAAAGGGGGCCAACGTCCTGACTTTC
CASSSIQKGANVLTF
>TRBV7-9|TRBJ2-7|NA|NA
TGTGCCAGCAGCTTAGGATGGGATGAGCAGTACTTC
CASSLGWDEQYF
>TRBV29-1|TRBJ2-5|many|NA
TGCAGCGTTGGGCGGCTCGGCGAAGAGACCCAGTACTTC
CSVGRLGEETQYF
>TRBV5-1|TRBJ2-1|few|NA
TGCGCCAGCAGCCTGTGGCCCGGGGCCGAGCAGTTCTTC
CASSLWPGAEQFF
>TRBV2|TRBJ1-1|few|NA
TGTGCCAGCAGTGATGGATGGAACACTGAAGCTTTCTTT
CASSDGWNTEAFF
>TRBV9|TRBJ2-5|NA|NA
TGTGCCAGCAGTCTAGGTTTCAACAATGAGCAGTACTTC
CASSLGFNNEQYF
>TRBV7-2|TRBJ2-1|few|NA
TGTGCCAGCAGCTTAGAGGTAGAGTACAATGAGCAGTTCTTC
CASSLEVEYNEQFF
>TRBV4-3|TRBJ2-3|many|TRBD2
TGCGCCAGCAGCCAAGGATTAGCGGGGGGCACAGATACGCAGTATTTT
CASSQGLAGGTDTQYF
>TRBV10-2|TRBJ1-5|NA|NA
TGCGCCAGCAAGCAGGCCAATCAGCCCCAGCATTTT
CASKQANQPQHF
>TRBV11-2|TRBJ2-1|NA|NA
TGTGCCAGCAGCTTAGGTACTACAGGTTTGAGCTACAATGAGCAGTTCTTC
CASSLGTTGLSYNEQFF
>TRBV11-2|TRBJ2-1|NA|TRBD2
TGTGCCAGCAGCTCCGGGGGACGGGGGGAGTTGAGCTCCTACAATGAGCAGTTCTTC
CASSSGGRGELSSYNEQFF
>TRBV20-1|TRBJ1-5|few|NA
TGCAGTGCTGGGGGAGGGGGGTCGAGTCAGCCCCAGCATTTT
CSAGGGGSSQPQHF
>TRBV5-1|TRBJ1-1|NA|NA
TGCGCCAGCAGCCCATTTCGGGGGCGTAGGGCTTTCTTT
CASSPFRGRRAFF
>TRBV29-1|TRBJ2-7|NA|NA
TGCAGCGTTGAGAGGGACACCATTCCCTACGAGCAGTACTTC
CSVERDTIPYEQYF
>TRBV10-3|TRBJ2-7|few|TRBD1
TGTGCCATCAGTGAGTCAGTGGGACAGGGTACCTACGAGCAGTACTTC
CAISESVGQGTYEQYF
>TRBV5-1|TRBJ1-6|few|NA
TGCGCCAGCACCGAACAGGCCAGCTCCTATAATTCACCCCTCCACTTT
CASTEQASSYNSPLHF
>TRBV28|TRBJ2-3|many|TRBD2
TGTGCCAGCAGTTTAAGTCGGGGGGGGTCAGATACGCAGTATTTT
CASSLSRGGSDTQYF
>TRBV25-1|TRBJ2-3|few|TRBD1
TGTGCCAGCAGTGTATCGGGACAGGGGAACACAGATACGCAGTATTTT
CASSVSGQGNTDTQYF
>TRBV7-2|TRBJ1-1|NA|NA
TGTGCCAGCAGCTCGCCAGGTAGCGCCGAAGCTTTCTTT
CASSSPGSAEAFF
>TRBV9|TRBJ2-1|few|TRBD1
TGTGCCAGCAGCGCCCCAGGGGGTCATGAGCAGTTCTTC
CASSAPGGHEQFF